This T cell receptor (beta chain) originates from a study of post-analysis software for immune sequencing data (dated by TCRdb to about 2015). In the study overall: Disease courses on record covered relapsing-remitting, secondary progressive and progressive-relapsing multiple sclerosis, though some patients had no subtype annotation. The patient repertoires were compared against approximately eleven previously published healthy control repertoires obtained from donors aged roughly 6 to 28 years. A subset of samples was prepared in parallel using single-end sample barcoding, then pooled and co-amplified after Illumina adapter ligation.

TCR beta repertoires were profiled from peripheral blood of roughly 13 young patients with multiple sclerosis to demonstrate the VDJtools post-analysis software. The multiple sclerosis patients were children and adolescents between roughly 6 and 17 years of age. The paper as a whole reports these results and caveats: Strong co-clustering of samples prepared in the same batch was shown by direct clustering with F measure, prompting a batch-effect correction. Compared with controls, multiple sclerosis patients had significantly lower normalized Chao1 diversity, a finding suggesting substantial peripheral T-cell clonal expansion. The multiple sclerosis patient group was slightly younger than the control group. Patients showed significantly higher frequencies than controls for five TRBV segments, among them TRBV5-6, TRBV5-1 and TRBV20-1.

Receptor libraries were prepared by PCR. This sample was sequenced with an Illumina HiSeq 2500. To reduce PCR and sequencing biases, unique molecular identifiers were incorporated into the TCR beta cDNA libraries. Roughly 0.5 million cDNA molecules were obtained per 1 to 10 million input T cells, so each molecule approximated one T cell. The patient libraries were prepared and sequenced with the same protocol used for the earlier healthy control dataset. Within a given batch, samples were prepared together, multiplexed and sequenced on the same HiSeq lane. Under the source paper's analysis protocol: Raw barcoded reads were processed with MIGEC, and single-read molecular identifier groups were discarded before consensus assembly and CDR3 extraction. Clonotype tables were post-analysed with VDJtools, normalizing diversity by down-sampling all datasets to the smallest sample size. To correct batch-related cross-sample contamination, repertoire overlap clustering matched CDR3 amino acid sequences but not nucleotide sequences. TCRdb redid the processing of the public reads, applying fastp at Q25 and MiXCR, and retained in-frame beta chains. Every distinct CDR3 protein forms one entry, paired with its most common genes and DNA. These V and J calls are TCRdb output, not the study's own analysis. The sample yields hundreds of thousands of distinct CDR3 sequences; roughly 30% were counted once. Around 0.56% of the sample goes to the ten largest clones.

V loses 7 bases of germline sequence and J loses 2 bases, and the interval between the two ends is 13 bases. CDR1 and CDR2 (SNHLY, FYNNEI) derive from the germline V gene. From the cysteine through the phenylalanine, the CDR3 covers 14 amino acids. The read is trimmed to its CDR3 DNA, 42 bases read in frame from base 1. With regard to this clonotype: Its antigen specificity is not known. It has no much larger one-base neighbor in the sample; base qualities were not kept.

The material sequenced was blood. The V gene is TRBV2 and the J gene is TRBJ2-3; the D gene is perhaps TRBD1, from 5 matching bases. This clonotype originated in a girl aged 10 to 17 with multiple sclerosis. The CDR3 has the sequence CASTRTPNTDTQYF. In nucleotide form, the sequence is TGTGCCAGCACCAGGACACCCAACACAGATACGCAGTATTTT.